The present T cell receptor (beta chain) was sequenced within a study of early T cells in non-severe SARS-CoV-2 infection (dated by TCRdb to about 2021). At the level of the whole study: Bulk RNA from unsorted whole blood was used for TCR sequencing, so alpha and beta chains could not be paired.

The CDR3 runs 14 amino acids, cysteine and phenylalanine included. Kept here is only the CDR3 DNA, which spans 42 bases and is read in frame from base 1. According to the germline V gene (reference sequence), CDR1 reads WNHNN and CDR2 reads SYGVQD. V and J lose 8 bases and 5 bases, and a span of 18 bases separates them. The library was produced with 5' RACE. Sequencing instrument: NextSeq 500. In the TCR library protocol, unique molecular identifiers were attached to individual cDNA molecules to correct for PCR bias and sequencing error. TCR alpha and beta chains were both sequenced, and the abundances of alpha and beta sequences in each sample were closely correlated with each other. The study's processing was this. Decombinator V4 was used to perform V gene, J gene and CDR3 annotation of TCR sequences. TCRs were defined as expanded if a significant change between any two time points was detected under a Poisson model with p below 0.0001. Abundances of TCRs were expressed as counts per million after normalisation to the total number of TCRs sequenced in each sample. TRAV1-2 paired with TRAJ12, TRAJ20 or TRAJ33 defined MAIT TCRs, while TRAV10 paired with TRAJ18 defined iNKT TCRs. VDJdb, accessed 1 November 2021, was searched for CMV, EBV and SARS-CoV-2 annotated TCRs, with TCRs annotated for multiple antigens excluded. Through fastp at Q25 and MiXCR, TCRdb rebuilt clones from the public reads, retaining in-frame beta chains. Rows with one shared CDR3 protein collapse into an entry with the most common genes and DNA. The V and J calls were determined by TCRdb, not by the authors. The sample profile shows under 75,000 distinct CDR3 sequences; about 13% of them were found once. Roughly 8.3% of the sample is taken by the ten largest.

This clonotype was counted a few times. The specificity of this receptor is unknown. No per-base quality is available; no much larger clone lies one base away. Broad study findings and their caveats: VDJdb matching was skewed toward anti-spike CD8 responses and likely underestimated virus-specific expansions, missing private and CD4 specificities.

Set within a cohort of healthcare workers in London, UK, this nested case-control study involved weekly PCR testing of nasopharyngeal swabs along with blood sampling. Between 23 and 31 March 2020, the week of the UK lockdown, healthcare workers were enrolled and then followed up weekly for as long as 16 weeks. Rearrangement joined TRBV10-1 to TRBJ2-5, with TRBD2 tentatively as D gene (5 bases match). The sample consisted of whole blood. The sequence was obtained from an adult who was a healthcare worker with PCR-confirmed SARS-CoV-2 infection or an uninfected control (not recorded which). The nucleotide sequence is TGCGCCAGCGGACTGAGCGGACCCGGGGAGACCCAGTACTTC. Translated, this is CASGLSGPGETQYF.